This TCR beta chain was obtained from a study of blood T cell repertoires in COVID-19. Study in general: The study drew acute and convalescent COVID-19 samples from the United States, Italy and Spain.

The CDR3 length is 18 residues. CDR1 and CDR2 from the germline V gene are SGHTA and FQGNSA. The trim removed 4 bases at V and 3 bases at J, leaving 10 bases unmatched. The protocol was immunoSEQ multiplex PCR, while the TCRdb copy is restricted to in-frame clones and leaves out a portion. The sample consists of about 74,000 clones, roughly 87% of them appearing once. Sequencing was done on a sample of peripheral blood. The sequence came from an elderly woman with active or convalescent COVID-19. The gene calls are TRBV7-2 and TRBJ2-1, with 12 nucleotides matching TRBD2. CDR3 sequence reads: CASSSGGPLAGGYNEQFF. Here the CDR3 DNA reads TGTGCCAGCAGCTCCGGAGGACCACTAGCGGGGGGCTACAATGAGCAGTTCTTC.